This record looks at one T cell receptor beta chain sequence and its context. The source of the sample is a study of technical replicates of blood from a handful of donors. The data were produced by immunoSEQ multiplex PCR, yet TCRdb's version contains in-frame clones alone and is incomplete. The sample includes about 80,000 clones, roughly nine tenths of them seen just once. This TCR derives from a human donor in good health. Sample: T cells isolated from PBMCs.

CDR3 protein: CASTQTGGNQPQHF. CDR3 bases: TGTGCCAGCACCCAGACAGGGGGCAATCAGCCCCAGCATTTT. J is TRBJ1-5 and V is TRBV7-3; 8 nucleotides line up with TRBD1. The CDR3 is 14 residues long. Germline trimming cut 7 bases from V and 2 bases from J; bases unmatched to any gene: 4. Germline V gene sequence: CDR1 SGHTA, CDR2 FQGTGA.